This TCR beta chain was sequenced for a study of blood T cell repertoires in COVID-19. Study information: Nucleic acid was either cDNA or gDNA, and it came from T cells, B-cell-depleted T cells, or PBMCs.

Sequencing was performed with immunoSEQ multiplex PCR; in TCRdb, only in-frame clones are kept and a portion is missing. The sample consists of 250,000 or so clones, 75% to 90% of them appearing once. With V trimmed by 6 bases and J by 2 bases, 11 bases remained unmatched. CDR1 and CDR2 from the germline V gene are LNHDA and SQIVND (reference sequence). The CDR3 runs to 16 residues. The sequence was collected from a woman aged 35 to 49 who had recovered from COVID-19. This chain links TRBV19 with TRBJ2-3; 7 nucleotides align to TRBD1. Specimen: peripheral blood. The CDR3 nucleotides are TGTGCCAGTAGGATTCACAGGGGAATGGCCACAGATACGCAGTATTTT. This codes for CASRIHRGMATDTQYF. Variable domain in full (rest from reference TRBV19 and TRBJ2-3): DGGITQSPKYLFRKEGQNVTLSCEQNLNHDAMYWYRQDPGQGLRLIYYSQIVNDFQKGDIAEGYSVSREKKESFPLTVTSAQKNPTAFYLCASRIHRGMATDTQYFGPGTRLTVL.